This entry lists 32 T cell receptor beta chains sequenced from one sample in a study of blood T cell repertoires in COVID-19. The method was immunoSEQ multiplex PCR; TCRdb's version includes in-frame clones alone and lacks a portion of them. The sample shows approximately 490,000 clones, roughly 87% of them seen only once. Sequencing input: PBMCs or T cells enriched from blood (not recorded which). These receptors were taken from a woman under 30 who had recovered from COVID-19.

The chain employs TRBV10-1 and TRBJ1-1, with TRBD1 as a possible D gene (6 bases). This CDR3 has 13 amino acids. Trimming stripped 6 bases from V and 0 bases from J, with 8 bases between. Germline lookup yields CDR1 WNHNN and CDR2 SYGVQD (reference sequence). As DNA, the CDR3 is TGCGCCAGCAGACAGGGTATGAACACTGAAGCTTTCTTT. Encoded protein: CASRQGMNTEAFF.

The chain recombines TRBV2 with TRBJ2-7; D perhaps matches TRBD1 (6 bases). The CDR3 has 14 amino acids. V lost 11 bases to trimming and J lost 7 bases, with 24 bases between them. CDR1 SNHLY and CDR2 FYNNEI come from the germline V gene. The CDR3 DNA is TGTGCCTCCACCCGACAGGTTTCCTCGGGGGAGCAGTACTTC. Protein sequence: CASTRQVSSGEQYF.

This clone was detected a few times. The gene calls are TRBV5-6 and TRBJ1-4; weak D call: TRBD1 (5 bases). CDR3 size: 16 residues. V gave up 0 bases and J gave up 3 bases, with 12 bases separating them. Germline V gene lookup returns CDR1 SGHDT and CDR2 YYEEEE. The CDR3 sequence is CASSLGPGEANEKLFF. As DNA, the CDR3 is TGTGCCAGCAGCTTGGGTCCGGGGGAGGCTAATGAAAAACTGTTTTTT.

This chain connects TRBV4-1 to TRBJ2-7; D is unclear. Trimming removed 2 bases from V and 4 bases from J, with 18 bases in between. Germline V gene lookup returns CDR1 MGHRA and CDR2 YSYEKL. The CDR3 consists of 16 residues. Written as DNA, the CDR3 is TGCGCCAGCAGCCAATCCAGACTGGAGCCCTTTTACGAGCAGTACTTC. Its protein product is CASSQSRLEPFYEQYF.

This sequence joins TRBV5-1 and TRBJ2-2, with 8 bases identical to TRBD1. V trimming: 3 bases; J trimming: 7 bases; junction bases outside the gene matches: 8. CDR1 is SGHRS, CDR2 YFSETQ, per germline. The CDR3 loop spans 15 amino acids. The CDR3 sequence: CASSSWTGTDGELFF. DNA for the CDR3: TGCGCCAGCAGCTCTTGGACAGGGACGGACGGGGAGCTGTTTTTT. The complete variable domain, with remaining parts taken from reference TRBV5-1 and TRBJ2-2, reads KAGVTQTPRYLIKTRGQQVTLSCSPISGHRSVSWYQQTPGQGLQFLFEYFSETQRNKGNFPGRFSGRQFSNSRSEMNVSTLELGDSALYLCASSSWTGTDGELFFGEGSRLTVL.

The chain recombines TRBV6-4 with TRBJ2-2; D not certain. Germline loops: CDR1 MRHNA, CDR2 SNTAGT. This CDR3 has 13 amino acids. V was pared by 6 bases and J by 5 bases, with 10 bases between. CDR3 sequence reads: CASSQTRTGELFF. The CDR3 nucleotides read TGTGCCAGCAGCCAGACTCGGACCGGGGAGCTGTTTTTT.

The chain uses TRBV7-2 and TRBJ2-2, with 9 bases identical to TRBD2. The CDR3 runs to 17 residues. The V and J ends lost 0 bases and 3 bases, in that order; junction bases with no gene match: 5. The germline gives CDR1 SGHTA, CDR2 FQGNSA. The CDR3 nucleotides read TGTGCCAGCAGCTTAGCGGGGACTAGCCGTGACACCGGGGAGCTGTTTTTT. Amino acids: CASSLAGTSRDTGELFF.

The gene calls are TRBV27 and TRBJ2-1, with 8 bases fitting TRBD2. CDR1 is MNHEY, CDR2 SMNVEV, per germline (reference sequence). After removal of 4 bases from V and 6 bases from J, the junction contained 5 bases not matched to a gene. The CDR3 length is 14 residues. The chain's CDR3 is CASSWSSGVNEQFF. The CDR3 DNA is TGTGCCAGCAGTTGGAGTAGCGGGGTCAATGAGCAGTTCTTC.

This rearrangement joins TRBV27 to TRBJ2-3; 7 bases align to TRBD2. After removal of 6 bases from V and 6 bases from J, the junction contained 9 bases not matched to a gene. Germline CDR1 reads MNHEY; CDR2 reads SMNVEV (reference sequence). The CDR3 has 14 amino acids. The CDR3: CASSLGGVGDTQYF. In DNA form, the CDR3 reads TGTGCCAGCAGCCTGGGGGGGGTAGGGGATACGCAGTATTTT.

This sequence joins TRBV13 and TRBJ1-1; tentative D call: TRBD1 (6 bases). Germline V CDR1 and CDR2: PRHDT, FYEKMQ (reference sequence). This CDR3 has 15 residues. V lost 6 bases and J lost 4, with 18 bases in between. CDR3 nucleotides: TGTGCCAGCAGTACGTCTGAGGGGGAAGTCACTGAAGCTTTCTTT. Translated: CASSTSEGEVTEAFF.

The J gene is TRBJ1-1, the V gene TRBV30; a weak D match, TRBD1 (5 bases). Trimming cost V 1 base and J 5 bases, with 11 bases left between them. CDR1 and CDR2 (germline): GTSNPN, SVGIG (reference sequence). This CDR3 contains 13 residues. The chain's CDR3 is CAWSGAGGTEAFF. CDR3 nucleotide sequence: TGTGCCTGGAGTGGCGCGGGGGGTACTGAAGCTTTCTTT.

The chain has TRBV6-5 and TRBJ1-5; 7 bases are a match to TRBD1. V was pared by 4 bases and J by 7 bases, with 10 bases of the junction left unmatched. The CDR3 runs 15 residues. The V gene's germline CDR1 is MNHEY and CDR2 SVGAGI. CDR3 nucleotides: TGTGCCAGCAGTTCCCAGGGGGGATTGGGGCAGCCCCAGCATTTT. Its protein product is CASSSQGGLGQPQHF.

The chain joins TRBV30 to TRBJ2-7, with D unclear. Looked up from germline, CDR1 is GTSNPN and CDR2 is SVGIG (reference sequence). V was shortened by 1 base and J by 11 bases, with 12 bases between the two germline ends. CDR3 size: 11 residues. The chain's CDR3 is CAWSAGHNEYF. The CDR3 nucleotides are TGTGCCTGGAGTGCGGGTCATAACGAGTACTTC.

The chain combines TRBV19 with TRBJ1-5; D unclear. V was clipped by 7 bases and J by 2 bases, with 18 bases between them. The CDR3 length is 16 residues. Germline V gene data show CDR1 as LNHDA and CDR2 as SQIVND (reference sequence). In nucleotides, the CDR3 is TGTGCCAGTAATAAATTCGGAGGGTGGGGCAATCAGCCCCAGCATTTT. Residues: CASNKFGGWGNQPQHF.

The CDR3 loop reads CASSFEGIRKGDTQYF. The CDR3 DNA reads TGTGCCAGCAGCTTTGAGGGCATCAGAAAAGGAGATACGCAGTATTTT. The chain joins TRBV5-4 to TRBJ2-3, with D tentatively TRBD2 (5 bases). In germline, CDR1 is SGHNT, CDR2 YYREEE (reference sequence). This CDR3 comprises 16 residues. V was trimmed by 2 bases and J by 5 bases, leaving 18 bases between them.

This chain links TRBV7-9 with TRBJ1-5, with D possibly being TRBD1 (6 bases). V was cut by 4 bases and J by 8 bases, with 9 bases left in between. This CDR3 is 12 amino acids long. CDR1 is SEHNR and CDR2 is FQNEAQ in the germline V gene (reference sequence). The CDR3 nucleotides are TGTGCCAGCAGCTCAGGGGTTAAGCCCCAGCATTTT. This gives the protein CASSSGVKPQHF.

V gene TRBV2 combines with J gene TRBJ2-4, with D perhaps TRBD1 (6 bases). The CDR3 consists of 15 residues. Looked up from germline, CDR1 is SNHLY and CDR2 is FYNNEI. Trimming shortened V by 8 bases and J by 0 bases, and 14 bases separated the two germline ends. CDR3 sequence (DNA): TGTGCCAGCGGAAGGGGGATATTAGCCAAAAACATTCAGTACTTC. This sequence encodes CASGRGILAKNIQYF.

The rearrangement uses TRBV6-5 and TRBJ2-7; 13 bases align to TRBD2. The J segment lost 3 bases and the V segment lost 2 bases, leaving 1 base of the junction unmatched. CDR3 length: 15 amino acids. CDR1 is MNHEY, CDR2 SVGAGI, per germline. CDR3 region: CASSYRTSGGYEQYF. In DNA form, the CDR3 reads TGTGCCAGCAGTTACCGGACTAGCGGGGGCTACGAGCAGTACTTC.

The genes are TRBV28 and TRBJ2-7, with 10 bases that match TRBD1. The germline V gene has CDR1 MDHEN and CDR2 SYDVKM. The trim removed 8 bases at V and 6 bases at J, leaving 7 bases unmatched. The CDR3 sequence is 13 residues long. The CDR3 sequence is CASVLDRGGEQYF. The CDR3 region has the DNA TGTGCCAGCGTTTTGGACAGGGGGGGCGAGCAGTACTTC.

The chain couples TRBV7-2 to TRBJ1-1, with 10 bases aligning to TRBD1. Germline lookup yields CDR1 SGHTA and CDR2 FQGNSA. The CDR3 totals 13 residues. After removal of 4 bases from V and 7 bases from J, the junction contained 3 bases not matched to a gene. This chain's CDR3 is CASSYRDRGEAFF. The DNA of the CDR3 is TGTGCCAGCAGCTACCGGGACAGGGGTGAAGCTTTCTTT.

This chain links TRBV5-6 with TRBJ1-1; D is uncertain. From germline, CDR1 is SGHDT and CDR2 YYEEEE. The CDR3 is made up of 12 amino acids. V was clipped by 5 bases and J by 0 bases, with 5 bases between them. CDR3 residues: CASRLLNTEAFF. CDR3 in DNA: TGTGCCAGCAGACTATTGAACACTGAAGCTTTCTTT.

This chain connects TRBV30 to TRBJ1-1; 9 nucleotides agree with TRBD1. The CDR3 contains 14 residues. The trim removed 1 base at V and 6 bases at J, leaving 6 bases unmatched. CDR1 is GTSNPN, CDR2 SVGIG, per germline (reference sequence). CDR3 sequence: CAWSGDRGVPEAFF. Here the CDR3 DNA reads TGTGCCTGGAGTGGCGACAGGGGGGTCCCTGAAGCTTTCTTT. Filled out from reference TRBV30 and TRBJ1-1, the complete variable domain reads SQTIHQWPATLVQPVGSPLSLECTVEGTSNPNLYWYRQAAGRGLQLLFYSVGIGQISSEVPQNLSASRPQDRQFILSSKKLLLSDSGFYLCAWSGDRGVPEAFFGQGTRLTVV.

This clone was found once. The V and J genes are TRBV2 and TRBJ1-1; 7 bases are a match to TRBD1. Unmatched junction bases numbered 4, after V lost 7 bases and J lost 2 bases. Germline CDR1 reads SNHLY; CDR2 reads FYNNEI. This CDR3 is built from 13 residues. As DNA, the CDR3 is TGTGCCAGCAAGGGGGCAGGCAACACTGAAGCTTTCTTT. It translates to CASKGAGNTEAFF.

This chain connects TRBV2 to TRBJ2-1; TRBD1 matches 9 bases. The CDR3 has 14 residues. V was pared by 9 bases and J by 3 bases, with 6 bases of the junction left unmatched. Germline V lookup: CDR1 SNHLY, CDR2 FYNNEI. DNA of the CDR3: TGTGCCAGTACCGGGACAGGGAACTACAATGAGCAGTTCTTC. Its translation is CASTGTGNYNEQFF.

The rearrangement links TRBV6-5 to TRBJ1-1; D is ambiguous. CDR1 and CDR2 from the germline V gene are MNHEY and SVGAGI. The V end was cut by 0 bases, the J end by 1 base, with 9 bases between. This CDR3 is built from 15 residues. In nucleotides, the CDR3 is TGTGCCAGCAGTTACTCATTCCTATCGAACACTGAAGCTTTCTTT. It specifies CASSYSFLSNTEAFF.

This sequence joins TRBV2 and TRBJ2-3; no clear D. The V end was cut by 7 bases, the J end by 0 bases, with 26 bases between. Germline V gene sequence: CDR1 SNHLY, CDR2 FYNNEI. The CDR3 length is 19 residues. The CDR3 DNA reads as TGTGCCAGCAACTCGGTGGCTAACGAACGAGGCACTAGCACAGATACGCAGTATTTT. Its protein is CASNSVANERGTSTDTQYF.

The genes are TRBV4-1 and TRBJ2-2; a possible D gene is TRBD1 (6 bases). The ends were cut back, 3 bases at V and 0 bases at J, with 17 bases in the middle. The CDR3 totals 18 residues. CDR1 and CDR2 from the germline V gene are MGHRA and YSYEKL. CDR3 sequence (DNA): TGCGCCAGCAGCCAGACCCCCGGACAGCCTTCGAACACCGGGGAGCTGTTTTTT. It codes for CASSQTPGQPSNTGELFF.

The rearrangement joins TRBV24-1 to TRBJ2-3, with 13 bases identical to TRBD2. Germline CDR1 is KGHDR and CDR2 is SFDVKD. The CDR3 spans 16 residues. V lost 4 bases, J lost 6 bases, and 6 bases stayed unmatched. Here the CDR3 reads CATSDPTSGGADTQYF. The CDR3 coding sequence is TGTGCCACCAGTGACCCTACTAGCGGGGGGGCGGATACGCAGTATTTT.

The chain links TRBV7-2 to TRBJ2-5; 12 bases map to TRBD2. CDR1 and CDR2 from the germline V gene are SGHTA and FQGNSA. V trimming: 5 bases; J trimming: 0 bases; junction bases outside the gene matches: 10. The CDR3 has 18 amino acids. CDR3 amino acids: CASSPLAGGPVDQETQYF. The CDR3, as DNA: TGTGCCAGCAGCCCCCTAGCGGGGGGGCCGGTGGACCAAGAGACCCAGTACTTC. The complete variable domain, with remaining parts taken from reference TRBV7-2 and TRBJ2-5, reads GAGVSQSPSNKVTEKGKDVELRCDPISGHTALYWYRQSLGQGLEFLIYFQGNSAPDKSGLPSDRFSAERTGGSVSTLTIQRTQQEDSAVYLCASSPLAGGPVDQETQYFGPGTRLLVL.

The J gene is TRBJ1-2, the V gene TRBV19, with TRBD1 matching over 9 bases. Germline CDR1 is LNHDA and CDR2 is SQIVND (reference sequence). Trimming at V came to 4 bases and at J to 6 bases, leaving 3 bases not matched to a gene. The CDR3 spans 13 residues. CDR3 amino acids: CASSRGQGHGYTF. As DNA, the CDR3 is TGTGCCAGTAGTAGGGGACAGGGTCATGGCTACACCTTC.

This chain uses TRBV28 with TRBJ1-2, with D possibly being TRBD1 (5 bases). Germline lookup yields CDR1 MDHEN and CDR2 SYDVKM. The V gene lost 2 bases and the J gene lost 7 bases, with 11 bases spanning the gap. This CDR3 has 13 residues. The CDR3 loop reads CASSLPAGPGYTF. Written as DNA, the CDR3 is TGTGCCAGCAGTTTACCCGCAGGGCCTGGCTACACCTTC.

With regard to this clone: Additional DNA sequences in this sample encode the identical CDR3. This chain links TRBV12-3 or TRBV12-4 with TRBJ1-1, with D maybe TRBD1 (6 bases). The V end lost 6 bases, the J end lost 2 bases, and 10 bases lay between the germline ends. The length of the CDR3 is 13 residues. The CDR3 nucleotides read TGTGCCAGCAGCCAGACAGGTAACACTGAAGCTTTCTTT. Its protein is CASSQTGNTEAFF.